This T cell receptor beta chain was retrieved from a study of T-cell reconstitution after alpha-beta-depleted transplantation in children. In its sample, this clonotype was seen a few times. Germline V lookup: CDR1 DFQATT, CDR2 SNEGSKA (reference sequence). V gave up 5 bases and J gave up 6 bases, with 21 bases separating them. The CDR3 length is 15 residues. The TCRbeta library was prepared with unique molecular identifiers. In TCRdb, the PCR reads were re-called with MiXCR into one record per CDR3 protein. Of hundreds of thousands of distinct CDR3 sequences in the sample, around 16% were seen once. V gene TRBV20-1 combines with J gene TRBJ2-3; a possible D gene is TRBD1 (7 bases). The sequenced sample was PBMCs from the stem cell graft donor, obtained from the stem cell graft. This TCR came from a human donor who donated a stem cell graft to a child with acute myeloid leukemia. The CDR3 bases are TGCAGTGCTCCCTGGAGGGGGCTCATTCCGGATACGCAGTATTTT. The encoded protein is CSAPWRGLIPDTQYF.